Listed below are T cell receptor beta chains from one sample, sequenced in a study of kidney transplant recipient with SARS-CoV-2 infection. TCRdb reprocessed the reads with MiXCR, giving one entry per CDR3 protein. The top ten clones hold around 6.8% of a sample with some 220,000 distinct CDR3 sequences, more than 25% of them seen once. Sequences were derived from a blood sample, sampled at baseline and between days 110 and 120 from a kidney transplant recipient. The receptors come from a young adult male patient who had COVID-19 and was a kidney transplant recipient. The graft donor may be the source of some T cells. Both conserved end residues are part of each CDR3. A D gene is named only where the DNA matches it firmly. Clone size is not always given. Where it is, it says once, few, many or a class for expanded clones.

>NA|TRBJ2-7|TRBV28|many
CASSITAYEQYF
TGTGCCAGCAGCATCACCGCCTACGAGCAGTACTTC
>NA|TRBJ2-1|TRBV12-3/TRBV12-4|NA
CTSRQGGSQGYNEQFF
TGTACCAGCAGACAAGGAGGGAGTCAGGGTTACAATGAGCAGTTCTTC
>NA|TRBJ1-2|TRBV16|NA
CASSLSMVVRKTYGYTF
TGTGCCAGCAGCCTCTCCATGGTCGTTAGAAAGACCTATGGCTACACCTTC
>NA|TRBJ1-2|TRBV20-1|NA
CSARDIGRGTSNYGYTF
TGCAGTGCTAGAGATATCGGGCGGGGAACCTCTAACTATGGCTACACCTTC
>NA|TRBJ1-2|TRBV9|many
CASSVDRLNYGYTF
TGTGCCAGCAGCGTAGATAGGCTGAACTATGGCTACACCTTC
>NA|TRBJ1-2|TRBV28|many
CASSLLLGGDGYTF
TGTGCCAGCAGTTTATTGCTCGGGGGGGACGGCTACACCTTC
>NA|TRBJ1-2|TRBV12-3/TRBV12-4|NA
CASSVPYGFRKTYGYTF
TGTGCCAGCAGTGTACCTTACGGCTTCCGAAAGACCTATGGCTACACCTTC
>TRBD1|TRBJ1-5|TRBV15|many
CATSRDMTGYQPQHF
TGTGCCACCAGCAGAGATATGACAGGGTATCAGCCCCAGCATTTT
>NA|TRBJ2-7|TRBV6-5|many
CASSLTDRYEQYF
TGTGCCAGCAGTTTAACGGACCGGTACGAGCAGTACTTC
>TRBD1|TRBJ2-7|TRBV18|many
CASSPSGQSYEQYF
TGTGCCAGCTCCCCTTCGGGACAGTCCTACGAGCAGTACTTC
>NA|TRBJ1-6|TRBV11-2|many
CASSLVGNSYNSPLHF
TGTGCCAGCAGCTTAGTTGGGAACTCCTATAATTCACCCCTCCACTTT
>NA|TRBJ1-2|TRBV5-4|few
CASGKSVPGKTYGYTF
TGTGCCAGCGGTAAGAGCGTACCAGGAAAGACCTATGGCTACACCTTC
>NA|TRBJ1-2|TRBV7-6|many
CASSGLGESRKTYGYTF
TGTGCCAGCAGCGGACTGGGTGAATCTCGAAAGACCTATGGCTACACCTTC
>TRBD2|TRBJ2-1|TRBV5-1|NA
CASRLSTGTSGTTGRLNYNEQFF
TGCGCCAGCAGACTTTCGACCGGGACTAGCGGGACAACGGGGAGGCTTAACTACAATGAGCAGTTCTTC
>TRBD1|TRBJ1-5|TRBV6-5|many
CASSDRGRQPQHF
TGTGCCAGCAGCGACAGGGGGCGGCAGCCCCAGCATTTT
>TRBD1|TRBJ2-2|TRBV20-1|few
CSASDRGRTGELFF
TGCAGTGCTAGTGACAGGGGGCGAACCGGGGAGCTGTTTTTT
>TRBD1|TRBJ1-5|TRBV19|many
CASRYSQGFPNQPQHF
TGTGCCAGTAGATACTCACAGGGGTTCCCAAATCAGCCCCAGCATTTT
>TRBD1|TRBJ2-1|TRBV4-3|many
CASGNPGGRYNEQFF
TGCGCCAGCGGCAATCCAGGGGGCCGCTACAATGAGCAGTTCTTC
>NA|TRBJ1-4|TRBV5-6|many
CASSLVRGVNEKLFF
TGTGCCAGCAGCTTGGTCAGGGGTGTTAATGAAAAACTGTTTTTT
>NA|TRBJ1-2|TRBV6-6|many
CASSDPRGGRKTYGYTF
TGTGCCAGCAGTGACCCCAGAGGTGGGAGAAAGACCTATGGCTACACCTTC
>TRBD2|TRBJ2-7|TRBV28|few
CASAPGGRIIYEQYF
TGTGCCAGCGCCCCGGGCGGGAGGATAATCTACGAGCAGTACTTC
>NA|TRBJ1-4|TRBV29-1|many
CSVYGGSVLFF
TGCAGCGTTTACGGGGGGTCGGTTCTGTTTTTT
>NA|TRBJ2-6|TRBV19|NA
CASSTAGDLWANVLTF
TGTGCCAGTAGTACAGCCGGGGATCTCTGGGCCAACGTCCTGACTTTC
>TRBD2|TRBJ2-3|TRBV10-1|many
CASSESGGNTQYF
TGCGCCAGCAGTGAGTCGGGGGGGAATACGCAGTATTTT
>NA|TRBJ1-2|TRBV4-3|many
CASSQDWGGKGIF
TGCGCCAGCAGCCAAGATTGGGGCGGGAAAGGTATTTTC
>NA|TRBJ2-7|TRBV10-3|many
CAISESTGLEQYF
TGTGCCATCAGTGAGTCTACAGGGTTAGAGCAGTACTTC
>NA|TRBJ2-1|TRBV3-1|NA
CASTTETPAYNEQFF
TGTGCCAGCACCACAGAGACCCCTGCCTACAATGAGCAGTTCTTC
>NA|TRBJ1-4|TRBV12-3/TRBV12-4|many
CASSQSTGEGKLFF
TGTGCCAGCAGCCAATCGACCGGCGAGGGGAAACTGTTTTTT
>NA|TRBJ1-1|TRBV28|many
CASTFLTEAFF
TGTGCCAGCACGTTTTTAACTGAAGCTTTCTTT
>NA|TRBJ2-5|TRBV5-1|many
CASSLSGGGLETQYF
TGCGCCAGCAGCCTCTCCGGGGGCGGATTAGAGACCCAGTACTTC
>TRBD1|TRBJ2-5|TRBV10-1|NA
CASSAYGQGRGTQYF
TGCGCCAGCAGTGCCTACGGACAGGGCAGAGGGACCCAGTACTTC
>NA|TRBJ2-7|TRBV2|many
CASSLGGVSSYEQYF
TGTGCCAGCAGCCTAGGTGGGGTAAGCTCCTACGAGCAGTACTTC
>NA|TRBJ1-2|TRBV5-3|many
CARLTRVVRKTYGYTF
TGTGCCAGACTGACCAGAGTGGTGAGAAAGACCTATGGCTACACCTTC
>NA|TRBJ1-1|TRBV9|many
CASSVGQAGTEAFF
TGTGCCAGCAGCGTAGGGCAGGCCGGCACTGAAGCTTTCTTT
>NA|TRBJ1-2|TRBV23-1|many
CASSMVRLRRKTYGYTF
TGCGCCAGCAGTATGGTAAGGCTACGCAGAAAGACCTATGGCTACACCTTC
>NA|TRBJ1-2|TRBV5-6|many
CASKQLNSRKTYGYTF
TGTGCCAGCAAGCAGCTCAATAGTCGAAAGACCTATGGCTACACCTTT
>NA|TRBJ2-5|TRBV6-6|many
CASSPTETQYF
TGTGCCAGCAGTCCCACGGAGACCCAGTACTTC
>NA|TRBJ2-2|TRBV3-1|many
CASSYHHPISGLTGELFF
TGTGCCAGCAGCTACCACCATCCCATTTCAGGCTTGACCGGGGAGCTGTTTTTT
>TRBD2|TRBJ2-7|TRBV12-3/TRBV12-4|many
CASSAEAGGAYEQYF
TGTGCCAGCAGCGCAGAGGCGGGGGGGGCCTACGAGCAGTACTTC
>TRBD1|TRBJ2-2|TRBV2|many
CASSEVGTGVGFF
TGTGCCAGCAGTGAAGTTGGGACAGGGGTGGGGTTTTTT
>TRBD1|TRBJ1-5|TRBV20-1|many
CSARGKGQGGYQPQHF
TGCAGTGCTAGAGGGAAAGGGCAGGGGGGGTATCAGCCCCAGCATTTT
>TRBD2|TRBJ2-7|TRBV20-1|many
CSARVPGLAGANYEQYF
TGCAGTGCTAGAGTACCAGGACTAGCGGGAGCGAATTACGAGCAGTACTTC
>TRBD2|TRBJ2-2|TRBV5-4|large
CASRPGLAGASNTGELFF
TGTGCCAGCAGACCCGGACTAGCGGGGGCTTCGAACACCGGGGAGCTGTTTTTT
>TRBD1|TRBJ2-7|TRBV7-6|many
CASSLLRGQGMDEQYF
TGTGCCAGCAGCTTACTAAGGGGACAGGGGATGGACGAGCAGTACTTC
>NA|TRBJ2-7|TRBV21-1|many
CASSKIRGQGLIEQYF
TGTGCCAGCAGCAAAATCCGGGGACAGGGGCTCATCGAGCAGTACTTC
>TRBD2|TRBJ2-2|TRBV20-1|many
CSARLAGANTGELFF
TGCAGTGCTAGGCTAGCGGGCGCGAACACCGGGGAGCTGTTTTTT
>NA|TRBJ1-3|TRBV7-9|NA
CASSLGAVGDGNTIYF
TGTGCCAGCAGCTTAGGTGCAGTCGGGGATGGAAACACCATATATTTT
>NA|TRBJ1-2|TRBV6-2/TRBV6-3|many
CASSVRCCIGKTYGYTF
TGTGCCAGCAGTGTTCGTTGCTGCATCGGAAAGACCTATGGCTACACCTTC
>NA|TRBJ2-5|TRBV3-1|many
CASSPLGPISFSETQYF
TGTGCCAGCAGCCCGCTCGGTCCCATTTCTTTCTCTGAGACCCAGTACTTC
>NA|TRBJ1-2|TRBV20-1|many
CSARDSGKNRYGYTF
TGCAGTGCTAGAGACTCAGGGAAGAACCGGTATGGCTACACCTTC
>TRBD1|TRBJ1-5|TRBV6-2/TRBV6-3|many
CASSGQVNQPQHF
TGTGCCAGCAGTGGACAGGTGAATCAGCCCCAGCATTTT
>NA|TRBJ1-2|TRBV6-2/TRBV6-3|few
CASSHEICIGKTYGYTF
TGTGCCAGCAGTCATGAAATCTGCATCGGAAAGACCTATGGCTACACCTTC
>NA|TRBJ1-5|TRBV7-9|many
CASSSGLQGNQPQHF
TGTGCCAGCAGCTCTGGTCTCCAGGGCAATCAGCCCCAGCATTTT
>NA|TRBJ1-1|TRBV6-5|many
CASSIPRGTEAFF
TGTGCCAGCAGTATTCCCAGGGGAACTGAAGCTTTCTTT
>NA|TRBJ1-1|TRBV28|many
CASTESSVNTEAFF
TGTGCCAGCACCGAGAGTTCAGTGAACACTGAAGCTTTCTTT
>NA|TRBJ1-6|TRBV6-5|many
CASSSAVNNSPLHF
TGTGCCAGCAGTTCGGCGGTAAATAATTCACCCCTCCACTTT
>NA|TRBJ1-2|TRBV7-4|many
CASSYLYSARKTYGYTF
TGTGCCAGCAGCTATCTGTATTCAGCTCGAAAGACCTATGGCTACACCTTC
>TRBD1|TRBJ2-1|TRBV5-1|NA
CASSFGQGSNEQFF
TGCGCCAGCAGCTTCGGACAGGGAAGCAATGAGCAGTTCTTC
>NA|TRBJ1-2|TRBV9|many
CASWSTYSRKTYGYTF
TGTGCCAGCTGGAGCACGTACTCAAGAAAGACCTATGGCTACACCTTC
>NA|TRBJ1-2|TRBV25-1|many
CASSEYGGYTF
TGTGCCAGCAGTGAATACGGGGGCTACACCTTC